The 20 T cell receptor beta chains given below trace back to one sample, sequenced in a study of T cells in Graves' hyperthyroidism and ophthalmopathy. It was RNA transcripts that yielded the amplified TCR beta CDR3 regions. TCR CDR3 underwent first-round RT-PCR with the HTBI primer set. TCRdb itself ran the multiplex PCR reads through MiXCR, one entry per CDR3 protein. Here the sample spans roughly 420,000 distinct CDR3 sequences, roughly an eighth being singletons. Sequencing input: blood. These receptors were collected from a woman younger than 35 with Graves' hyperthyroidism.

In this sample, this clonotype turned up many times. The chain recombines TRBV29-1 with TRBJ2-3; D is unresolved. V gave up 1 base and J gave up 4 bases, with 9 bases separating them. Germline lookup yields CDR1 SQVTM and CDR2 ANQGSEA. This CDR3 region has 13 residues. CDR3 bases: TGCAGCGTTGAAGTCAATAGTCCAGATACGCAGTATTTT. This translates into CSVEVNSPDTQYF.

In this sample, this clonotype turned up many times. This chain uses TRBV20-1 with TRBJ1-6; D not resolved. The V and J ends lost 1 base and 5 bases respectively, with 21 bases between them. The length of the CDR3 is 18 residues. Per germline, CDR1 DFQATT and CDR2 SNEGSKA (reference sequence). The CDR3, as DNA: TGCAGTGCTAGAGCTTTCGGTACGGAGCGCCTCGATAATTCACCCCTCCACTTT. Its protein is CSARAFGTERLDNSPLHF.

This clonotype was counted at least ten times. The chain joins TRBV12-3 or TRBV12-4 to TRBJ1-1, with D possibly matching TRBD1 (5 bases). The CDR3 is made up of 15 amino acids. Between the trimmed V and J ends, which lost 5 bases and 2 bases, there was a span of 15 bases. The CDR3 region is CASSPPRGGNTEAFF. The CDR3 nucleotides are TGTGCCAGCAGTCCTCCCCGGGGCGGAAACACTGAAGCTTTCTTT.

This clonotype was recorded a few times. V and J are TRBV2 and TRBJ2-7; no firm D call. Germline assignment: CDR1 SNHLY and CDR2 FYNNEI. Trimming removed 9 bases from V and 2 bases from J, with 20 bases in between. CDR3 length: 15 amino acids. CDR3 nucleotides: TGTGCCAGTACCCCCCGACCGGACCGAACCTACGAGCAGTACTTC. Residues: CASTPRPDRTYEQYF. Full variable domain (missing parts from reference TRBV2 and TRBJ2-7): EPEVTQTPSHQVTQMGQEVILRCVPISNHLYFYWYRQILGQKVEFLVSFYNNEISEKSEIFDDQFSVERPDGSNFTLKIRSTKLEDSAMYFCASTPRPDRTYEQYFGPGTRLTVT.

This clonotype was found many times. CDR3 nucleotides: TGTGCCAGCAGCCCGACATTCGGCGAGCAGTACTTC. Its protein product is CASSPTFGEQYF. The chain links TRBV28 to TRBJ2-7; no firm D call. There are 12 residues in the CDR3. Trimming shortened V by 6 bases and J by 6 bases, and 12 bases separated the two germline ends. CDR1 is MDHEN and CDR2 is SYDVKM in the germline V gene.

The chain links TRBV19 to TRBJ2-7; the match to TRBD1 covers 8 bases. The germline gives CDR1 LNHDA, CDR2 SQIVND (reference sequence). V dropped 3 bases and J dropped 6; count of bases not matched to a gene: 16. The CDR3 is 17 residues long. CDR3 sequence reads: CASSIDLGVQGGGEQYF. The CDR3 DNA is TGTGCCAGTAGTATCGACCTTGGGGTACAGGGGGGCGGCGAGCAGTACTTC.

This clonotype appeared many times. J is TRBJ1-1 and V is TRBV7-8, with D possibly matching TRBD1 (5 bases). Trimming stripped 3 bases from V and 1 base from J, with 15 bases between. The length of the CDR3 is 16 residues. The V gene's germline CDR1 is SGHVS and CDR2 FQNEAQ. The CDR3 sequence is CASSFGLRGRNTEAFF. CDR3 nucleotide sequence: TGTGCCAGCAGCTTTGGATTGAGGGGCCGGAACACTGAAGCTTTCTTT.

The chain carries TRBV9 and TRBJ2-2; D might be TRBD1 (5 bases). The CDR3 has 15 amino acids. Germline V lookup: CDR1 SGDLS, CDR2 YYNGEE. V shed 4 bases and J shed 9 bases, with 19 bases lying between them. The CDR3: CASSPQASWGRELFF. In nucleotides, the CDR3 is TGTGCCAGCAGCCCCCAGGCGTCTTGGGGCAGGGAGCTGTTTTTT.

This clonotype appeared a few times. This chain joins TRBV12-5 and TRBJ2-1; 11 bases align to TRBD2. The V gene's germline CDR1 is LGHNT and CDR2 FRNRAP. This CDR3 has 15 residues. With V trimmed by 5 bases and J by 4 bases, 4 bases remained unmatched. The CDR3, as DNA: TGTGCTAGTGGTCCGACTAGCGGGATTTACAATGAGCAGTTCTTC. Translated: CASGPTSGIYNEQFF.

This clonotype was seen many times. The chain joins TRBV20-1 to TRBJ1-5, with D perhaps TRBD1 (6 bases). Trimming took off 5 bases at V and 2 bases at J, with 13 bases between the two ends. CDR1 and CDR2 (germline): DFQATT, SNEGSKA (reference sequence). The length of the CDR3 is 14 residues. This chain's CDR3 is CSALDRLGNQPQHF. For the CDR3, the DNA is TGCAGTGCTCTGGACAGACTCGGCAATCAGCCCCAGCATTTT.

This clonotype was counted ten times or more. V is TRBV30 and J is TRBJ1-1; D remains unclear. V was pared by 0 bases and J by 4 bases, with 6 bases between. This CDR3 has 12 residues. Germline values: CDR1 GTSNPN, CDR2 SVGIG (reference sequence). DNA for the CDR3: TGTGCCTGGAGTGTAAGGCCCACTGAAGCTTTCTTT. Translated: CAWSVRPTEAFF.

For this clonotype: At one boundary the junction diverges from the germline segment, which might be a read error. This chain links TRBV30 with TRBJ1-1; D uncertain. Germline CDR1 is GTSNPN and CDR2 is SVGIG (reference sequence). This CDR3 has 11 residues. CDR3 amino acids: CAWTGSLEAFF. The CDR3 coding sequence is TGTGCTTGGACCGGGTCCCTAGAAGCTTTCTTT.

This clonotype qualifies as medium-sized. The rearrangement uses TRBV2 and TRBJ2-1, with TRBD1 matching over 8 bases. In germline, CDR1 is SNHLY, CDR2 FYNNEI. The V and J ends lost 9 bases and 8 bases, in that order; junction bases with no gene match: 3. The CDR3 length is 11 residues. For the CDR3, the DNA is TGTGCCAGTTCGACAGGGGATGAGCAGTTCTTC. This encodes CASSTGDEQFF.

J is TRBJ2-5 and V is TRBV9; TRBD2 aligns across 12 bases. Germline CDR1 SGDLS, CDR2 YYNGEE. The CDR3 consists of 17 residues. J was trimmed by 8 bases and V by 0 bases; bases with no gene match: 11. The CDR3: CASSVGASGRAQVTQYF. CDR3 DNA sequence: TGTGCCAGCAGCGTAGGGGCTAGCGGGAGGGCCCAAGTCACCCAGTACTTC. Full variable domain (missing parts from reference TRBV9 and TRBJ2-5): DSGVTQTPKHLITATGQRVTLRCSPRSGDLSVYWYQQSLDQGLQFLIQYYNGEERAKGNILERFSAQQFPDLHSELNLSSLELGDSALYFCASSVGASGRAQVTQYFGPGTRLLVL.

As DNA, the CDR3 is TGTGCCAGCAGCTTGGACAGGGGGCGCCCGTCAGAGACCCAGTACTTC. Amino acids: CASSLDRGRPSETQYF. V usage is TRBV11-2 and J usage is TRBJ2-5, with TRBD1 identical over 11 bases. Germline loops: CDR1 SGHAT, CDR2 FQNNGV. After removal of 3 bases from V and 4 bases from J, the junction contained 7 bases not matched to a gene. The length of the CDR3 is 16 residues.

This clonotype was recorded many times. This chain links TRBV2 with TRBJ2-2, with TRBD2 matching 13 bases. CDR3 length: 17 amino acids. The V segment lost 5 bases and the J segment 4 bases; nucleotides outside the gene matches: 7. Germline V CDR1 and CDR2: SNHLY, FYNNEI. The DNA of the CDR3 is TGTGCCAGCAGTCGGACTAGCGGGAGATTGGGCACCGGGGAGCTGTTTTTT. As protein: CASSRTSGRLGTGELFF.

This clonotype was counted at least ten times. V usage is TRBV12-3 or TRBV12-4 and J usage is TRBJ2-1; D not resolved. Trimming cost V 5 bases and J 8 bases, with 10 bases left between them. The CDR3 length is 12 residues. Here the CDR3 reads CASSNDIYEQFF. CDR3 DNA: TGTGCCAGCAGTAATGACATTTATGAGCAGTTCTTC.

Ten or more counts support this clonotype. This chain joins TRBV12-3 or TRBV12-4 and TRBJ2-3; D tentatively reads TRBD1 or TRBD2 (5 bases each). The CDR3 is 13 residues long. V was shortened by 6 bases and J by 2 bases, with 9 bases between the two germline ends. In DNA, the CDR3 is TGTGCCAGCAGCCGGGACGTCACAGATACGCAGTATTTT. The encoded protein is CASSRDVTDTQYF.

Ten or more counts support this clonotype. The rearrangement joins TRBV6-1 to TRBJ1-2; 10 nucleotides line up with TRBD1. The J segment lost 5 bases and the V segment lost 5 bases, leaving 14 bases of the junction unmatched. Germline lookup yields CDR1 MNHNS and CDR2 SASEGT. This CDR3 is 17 amino acids long. CDR3 sequence (DNA): TGTGCCAGCAGTAAAACCGGGACAGGGGTAGGATCATATGGCTACACCTTC. It encodes CASSKTGTGVGSYGYTF.

The V and J genes are TRBV6-1 and TRBJ1-6; 9 bases fit TRBD1. CDR3 length: 14 amino acids. V trimming: 7 bases; J trimming: 13 bases; junction bases outside the gene matches: 11. From germline, CDR1 is MNHNS and CDR2 SASEGT. CDR3 sequence: CASKRDRAGWPLHF. The CDR3, as DNA: TGTGCCAGCAAGAGGGACAGGGCGGGTTGGCCCCTCCACTTT.